This T cell receptor beta chain emerged from a study of blood T cell repertoires in COVID-19. Study-wide background: Researchers got acute and convalescent COVID-19 samples from the United States, Italy and Spain. PBMCs, B-cell-depleted T cells, or T cells provided the cDNA or gDNA that made up the material.

Under the authors' procedure: It was from reference gene primer amplification that nucleated cell counts were estimated. The method was immunoSEQ multiplex PCR; TCRdb's version includes in-frame clones alone and lacks a portion of them. V, J and clone size reflect that table, while D and trimming were determined from the DNA. The sample has about 100,000 clones, roughly nine tenths seen once. Germline V CDR1 and CDR2: SGHRS, YFSETQ. Germline trimming cut 0 bases from V and 0 bases from J; bases unmatched to any gene: 2. The CDR3 has 16 amino acids. The V and J genes are TRBV5-1 and TRBJ1-4; 7 nucleotides agree with TRBD1. The sequence came from a man aged 45-65 years with active COVID-19. The sample taken for sequencing was peripheral blood. CDR3 sequence reads: CASSLDGTATNEKLFF. The CDR3 coding sequence is TGCGCCAGCAGCTTGGACGGGACAGCAACTAATGAAAAACTGTTTTTT.